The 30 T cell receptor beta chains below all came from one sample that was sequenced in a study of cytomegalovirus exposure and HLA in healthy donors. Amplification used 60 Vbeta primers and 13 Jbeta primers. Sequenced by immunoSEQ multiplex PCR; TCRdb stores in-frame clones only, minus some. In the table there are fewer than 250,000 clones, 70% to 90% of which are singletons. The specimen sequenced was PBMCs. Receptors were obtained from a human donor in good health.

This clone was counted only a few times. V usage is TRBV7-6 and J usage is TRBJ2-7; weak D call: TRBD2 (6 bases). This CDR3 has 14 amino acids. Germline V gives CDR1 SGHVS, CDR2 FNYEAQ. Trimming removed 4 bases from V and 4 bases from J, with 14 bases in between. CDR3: CASSSDSGFYEQYF. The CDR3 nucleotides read TGTGCCAGCAGCTCCGATAGCGGTTTTTACGAGCAGTACTTC.

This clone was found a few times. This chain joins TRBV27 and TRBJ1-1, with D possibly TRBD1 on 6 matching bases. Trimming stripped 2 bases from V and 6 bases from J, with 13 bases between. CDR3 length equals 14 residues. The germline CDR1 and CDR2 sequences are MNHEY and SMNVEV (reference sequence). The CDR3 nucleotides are TGTGCCAGCAGTTTACGCAGGGGCGACGCTGAAGCTTTCTTT. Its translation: CASSLRRGDAEAFF.

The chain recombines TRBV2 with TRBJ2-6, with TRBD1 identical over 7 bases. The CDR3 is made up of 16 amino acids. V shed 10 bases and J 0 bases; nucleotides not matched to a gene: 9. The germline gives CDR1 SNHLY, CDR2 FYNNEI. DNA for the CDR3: TGTGCCACAACGGACAGGCCTAGCTCTGGGGCCAACGTCCTGACTTTC. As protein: CATTDRPSSGANVLTF.

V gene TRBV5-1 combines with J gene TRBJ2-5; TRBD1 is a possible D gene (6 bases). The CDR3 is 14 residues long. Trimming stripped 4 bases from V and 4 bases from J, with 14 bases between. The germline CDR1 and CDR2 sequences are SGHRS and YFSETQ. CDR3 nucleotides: TGCGCCAGCAGCCTTCAGGACAGAAGAGAGACCCAGTACTTC. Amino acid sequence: CASSLQDRRETQYF.

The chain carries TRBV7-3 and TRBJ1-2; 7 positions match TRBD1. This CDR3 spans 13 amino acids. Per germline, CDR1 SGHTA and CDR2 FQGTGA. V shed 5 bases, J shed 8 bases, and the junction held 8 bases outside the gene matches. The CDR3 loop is CASSLNPGQGYTF. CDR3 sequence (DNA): TGTGCCAGCAGCCTTAACCCGGGACAGGGCTACACCTTC.

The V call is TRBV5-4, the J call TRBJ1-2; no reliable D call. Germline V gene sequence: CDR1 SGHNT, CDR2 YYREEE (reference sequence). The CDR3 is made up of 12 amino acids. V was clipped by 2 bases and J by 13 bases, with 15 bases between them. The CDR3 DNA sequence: TGTGCCAGCAGCTTTGCAGCCGAGAGCGTCACCTTC. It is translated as CASSFAAESVTF.

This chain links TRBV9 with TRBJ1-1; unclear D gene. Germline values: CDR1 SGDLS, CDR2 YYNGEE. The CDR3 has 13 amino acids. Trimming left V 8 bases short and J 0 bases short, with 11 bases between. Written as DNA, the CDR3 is TGTGCCAGTGCGGGTTTTTTGAACACTGAAGCTTTCTTT. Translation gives CASAGFLNTEAFF.

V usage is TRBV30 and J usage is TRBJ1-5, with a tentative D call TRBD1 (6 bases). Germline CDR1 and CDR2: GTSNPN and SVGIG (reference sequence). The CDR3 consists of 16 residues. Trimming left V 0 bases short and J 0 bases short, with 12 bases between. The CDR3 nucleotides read TGTGCCTGGAGTGTAGACAGGACAAATAGCAATCAGCCCCAGCATTTT. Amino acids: CAWSVDRTNSNQPQHF.

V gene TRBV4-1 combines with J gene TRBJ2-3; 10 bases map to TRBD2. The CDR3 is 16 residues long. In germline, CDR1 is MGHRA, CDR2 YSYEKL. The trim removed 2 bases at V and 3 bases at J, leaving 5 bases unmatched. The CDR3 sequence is CASSQTSGARTDTQYF. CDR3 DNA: TGCGCCAGCAGCCAAACTAGCGGGGCTAGAACAGATACGCAGTATTTT.

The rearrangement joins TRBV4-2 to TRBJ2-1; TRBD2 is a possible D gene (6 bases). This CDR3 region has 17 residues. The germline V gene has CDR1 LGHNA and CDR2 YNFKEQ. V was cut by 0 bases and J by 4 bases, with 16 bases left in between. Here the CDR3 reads CASSQDPTSQPYNEQFF. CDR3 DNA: TGTGCCAGCAGCCAAGACCCCACTAGCCAGCCATACAATGAGCAGTTCTTC.

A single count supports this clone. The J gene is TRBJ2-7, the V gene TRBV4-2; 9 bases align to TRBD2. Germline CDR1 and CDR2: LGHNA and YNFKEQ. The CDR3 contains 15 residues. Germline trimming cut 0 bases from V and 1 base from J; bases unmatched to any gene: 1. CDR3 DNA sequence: TGTGCCAGCAGCCAAGATCTAGCGGGATCCTACGAGCAGTACTTC. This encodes CASSQDLAGSYEQYF.

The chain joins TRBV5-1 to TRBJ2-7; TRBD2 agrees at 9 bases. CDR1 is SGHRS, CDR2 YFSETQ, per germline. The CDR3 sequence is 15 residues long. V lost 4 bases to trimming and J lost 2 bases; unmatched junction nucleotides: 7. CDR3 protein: CASSVLAGTPYEQYF. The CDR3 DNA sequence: TGCGCCAGCAGCGTACTAGCGGGCACTCCCTACGAGCAGTACTTC. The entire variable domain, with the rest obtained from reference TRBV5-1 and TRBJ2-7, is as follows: KAGVTQTPRYLIKTRGQQVTLSCSPISGHRSVSWYQQTPGQGLQFLFEYFSETQRNKGNFPGRFSGRQFSNSRSEMNVSTLELGDSALYLCASSVLAGTPYEQYFGPGTRLTVT.

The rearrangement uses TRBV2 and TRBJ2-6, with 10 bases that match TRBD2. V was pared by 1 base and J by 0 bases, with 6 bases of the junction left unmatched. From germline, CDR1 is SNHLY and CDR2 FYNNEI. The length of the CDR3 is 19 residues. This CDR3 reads CASSEGVAGGNSGANVLTF. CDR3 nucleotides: TGTGCCAGCAGTGAAGGGGTAGCGGGAGGCAACTCTGGGGCCAACGTCCTGACTTTC.

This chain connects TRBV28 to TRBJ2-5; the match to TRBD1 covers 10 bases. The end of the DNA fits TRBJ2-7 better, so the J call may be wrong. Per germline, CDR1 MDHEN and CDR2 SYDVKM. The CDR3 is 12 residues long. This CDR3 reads CASRTGGHEQYF. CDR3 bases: TGTGCCAGCAGGACAGGGGGCCACGAGCAGTACTTC.

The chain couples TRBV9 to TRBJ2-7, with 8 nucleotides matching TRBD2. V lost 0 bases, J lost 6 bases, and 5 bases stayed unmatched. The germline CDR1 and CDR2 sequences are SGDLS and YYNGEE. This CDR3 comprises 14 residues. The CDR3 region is CASSVGAGVSEQYF. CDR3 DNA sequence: TGTGCCAGCAGCGTAGGAGCGGGAGTGTCCGAGCAGTACTTC.

CDR3 protein: CASSVTGLAGNEQFF. The CDR3 coding sequence is TGTGCCAGCAGTGTCACGGGGCTAGCGGGAAACGAGCAGTTCTTC. This chain joins TRBV6-4 and TRBJ2-1; 9 bases map to TRBD2. Trimming cost V 4 bases and J 10 bases; bases outside gene matches: 11. The CDR3 has 15 residues. Germline V gene data show CDR1 as MRHNA and CDR2 as SNTAGT.

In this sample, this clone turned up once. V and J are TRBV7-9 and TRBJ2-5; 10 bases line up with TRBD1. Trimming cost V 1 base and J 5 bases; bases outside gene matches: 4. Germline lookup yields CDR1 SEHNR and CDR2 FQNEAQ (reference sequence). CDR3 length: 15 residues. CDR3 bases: TGTGCCAGCAGCTTAGGGGACAGGGGACGGGAGACCCAGTACTTC. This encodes CASSLGDRGRETQYF.

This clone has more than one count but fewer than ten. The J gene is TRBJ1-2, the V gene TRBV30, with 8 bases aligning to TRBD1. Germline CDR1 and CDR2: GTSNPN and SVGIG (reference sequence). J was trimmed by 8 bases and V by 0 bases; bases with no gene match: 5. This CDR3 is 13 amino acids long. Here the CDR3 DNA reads TGTGCCTGGAGTGTACGACAGGGGTTAGGCTACACCTTC. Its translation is CAWSVRQGLGYTF.

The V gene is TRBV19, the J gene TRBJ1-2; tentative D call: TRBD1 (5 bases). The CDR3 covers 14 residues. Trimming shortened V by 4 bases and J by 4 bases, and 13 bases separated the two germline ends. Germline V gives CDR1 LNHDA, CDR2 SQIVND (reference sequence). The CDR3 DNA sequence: TGTGCCAGTAGTACCGGGGGGTACAGCTATGGCTACACCTTC. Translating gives CASSTGGYSYGYTF.

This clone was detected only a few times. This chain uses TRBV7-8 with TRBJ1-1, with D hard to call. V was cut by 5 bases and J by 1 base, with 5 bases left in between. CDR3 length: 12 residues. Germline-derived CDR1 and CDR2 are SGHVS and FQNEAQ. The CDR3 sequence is CASSHWNTEAFF. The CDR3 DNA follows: TGTGCCAGCAGCCACTGGAACACTGAAGCTTTCTTT.

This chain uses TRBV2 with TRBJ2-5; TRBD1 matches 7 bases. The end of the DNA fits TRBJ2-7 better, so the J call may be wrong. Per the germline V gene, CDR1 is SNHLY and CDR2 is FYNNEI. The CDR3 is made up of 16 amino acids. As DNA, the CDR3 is TGTGCCAGCAGTGATCCATCGCGACAGGGTATGTACGAGCAGTACTTC. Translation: CASSDPSRQGMYEQYF.

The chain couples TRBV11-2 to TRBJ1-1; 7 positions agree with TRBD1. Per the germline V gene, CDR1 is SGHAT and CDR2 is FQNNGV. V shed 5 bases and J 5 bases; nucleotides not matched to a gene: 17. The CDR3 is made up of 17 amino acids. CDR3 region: CASSLRTRVGGGTEAFF. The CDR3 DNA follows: TGTGCCAGCAGCCTGAGGACCAGGGTAGGGGGCGGAACTGAAGCTTTCTTT.

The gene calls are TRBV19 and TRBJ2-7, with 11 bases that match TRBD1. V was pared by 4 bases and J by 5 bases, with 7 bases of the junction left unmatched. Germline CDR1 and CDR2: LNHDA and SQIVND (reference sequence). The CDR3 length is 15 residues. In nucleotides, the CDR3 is TGTGCCAGTAGTAACCCGGACAGGGGGCCCCACGAGCAGTACTTC. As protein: CASSNPDRGPHEQYF.

Written as DNA, the CDR3 is TGTGCCAGCAGTCTCCGGGACAGGGCAAACAATGAGCAGTTCTTC. Amino acid sequence: CASSLRDRANNEQFF. The genes are TRBV28 and TRBJ2-1, with TRBD1 identical over 9 bases. The germline gives CDR1 MDHEN, CDR2 SYDVKM. Losses at the gene ends were 5 bases for V and 5 bases for J; bases not matched to a gene: 7. The CDR3 is 15 residues long.

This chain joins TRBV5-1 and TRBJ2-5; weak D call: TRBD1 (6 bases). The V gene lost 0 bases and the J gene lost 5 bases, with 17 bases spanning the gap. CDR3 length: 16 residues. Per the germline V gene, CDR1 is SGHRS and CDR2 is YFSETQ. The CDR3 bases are TGCGCCAGCAGCTTGGACAGGGCTGGGGGAAGGGAGACCCAGTACTTC. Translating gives CASSLDRAGGRETQYF.

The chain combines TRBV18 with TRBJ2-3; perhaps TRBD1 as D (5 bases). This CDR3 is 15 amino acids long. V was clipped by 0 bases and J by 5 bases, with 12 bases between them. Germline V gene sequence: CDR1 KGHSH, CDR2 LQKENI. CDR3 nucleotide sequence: TGTGCCAGCTCACCACCGGCAGGGCCGGGAGATACGCAGTATTTT. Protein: CASSPPAGPGDTQYF.

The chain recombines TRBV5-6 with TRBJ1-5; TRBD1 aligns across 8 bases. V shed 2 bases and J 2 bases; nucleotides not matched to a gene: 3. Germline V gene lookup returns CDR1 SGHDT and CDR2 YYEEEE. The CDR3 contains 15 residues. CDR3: CASSLQQGGNQPQHF. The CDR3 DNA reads TGTGCCAGCAGCTTACAACAGGGGGGCAATCAGCCCCAGCATTTT. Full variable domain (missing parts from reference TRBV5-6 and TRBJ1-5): DAGVTQSPTHLIKTRGQQVTLRCSPKSGHDTVSWYQQALGQGPQFIFQYYEEEERQRGNFPDRFSGHQFPNYSSELNVNALLLGDSALYLCASSLQQGGNQPQHFGDGTRLSIL.

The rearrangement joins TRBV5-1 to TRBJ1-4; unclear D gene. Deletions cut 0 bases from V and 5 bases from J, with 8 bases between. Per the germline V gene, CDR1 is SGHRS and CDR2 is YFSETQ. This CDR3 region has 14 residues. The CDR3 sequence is CASSLDARNEKLFF. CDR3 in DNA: TGCGCCAGCAGCTTGGATGCGAGAAATGAAAAACTGTTTTTT.

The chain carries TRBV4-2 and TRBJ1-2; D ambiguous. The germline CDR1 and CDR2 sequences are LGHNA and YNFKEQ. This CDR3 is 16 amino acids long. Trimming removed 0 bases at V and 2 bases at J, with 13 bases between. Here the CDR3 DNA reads TGTGCCAGCAGCCAAGACGAGGGAGGGAGAAACTATGGCTACACCTTC. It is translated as CASSQDEGGRNYGYTF.

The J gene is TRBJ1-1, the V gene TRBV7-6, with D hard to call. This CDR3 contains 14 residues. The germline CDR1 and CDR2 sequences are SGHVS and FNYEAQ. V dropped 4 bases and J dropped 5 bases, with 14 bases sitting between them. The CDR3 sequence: CASSSGSYGTEAFF. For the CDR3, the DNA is TGTGCCAGCAGCTCCGGGTCCTACGGGACTGAAGCTTTCTTT.